This entry concerns a single TCR beta chain. The antigen is unknown. Germline CDR1 MNHEY, CDR2 SVGAGI. The V segment lost 8 bases and the J segment 5 bases; nucleotides outside the gene matches: 9. CDR3 length: 15 amino acids. The authors distributed each subset's genomic DNA evenly over several immunoSEQ plates. TCRdb keeps only in-frame clones here, not all; method: immunoSEQ multiplex PCR. The profile shows roughly 890,000 clones, over 90% of them singletons. CD45RO-negative, CCR7-selected cells formed the naive CD8 fraction, which excluded terminally differentiated effector memory CD45RA+ cells. This specimen comes from a study of shared clonotypes between healthy human individuals. Findings and limits, study-wide: Only blood underwent sampling, and tissue repertoires likely differ.

The TCR originated in a man aged 25-45 years in good health. Material: naive CD8+ T cells sorted from blood. The chain employs TRBV6-5 and TRBJ2-1; 10 bases match TRBD1. The CDR3 region is CASQDGTGEHNEQFF. The CDR3 nucleotides are TGTGCCAGCCAAGACGGGACAGGGGAGCACAATGAGCAGTTCTTC.